The 21 T cell receptor beta chains in this list originate from one sample, sequenced in a study of PD-1 blockade in classical Hodgkin lymphoma (dated by TCRdb to the early 2020s). The library was obtained by the immunoSEQ multiplex PCR assay. TCRdb took this table from immuneACCESS and kept in-frame rearrangements with V and J called. Such tables lack part of the clones; where checked against another copy, unresolved V genes explain under half of the gap, and the rest is unexplained. The sample has about 14,000 clones on record, about 78% of them singletons. The top ten clones comprise about a quarter of the sample. The time point label, read with the paper, signifies: cycle 2 day 1 (C2D1) of nivolumab. Every trial patient had relapsed following autologous stem cell transplantation, and prior brentuximab vedotin exposure was what differed among cohorts A, B and C. The sample in question was peripheral blood mononuclear cells (PBMCs), obtained before the second cycle of nivolumab. These receptor sequences come from a human donor with classical Hodgkin lymphoma.

The chain recombines TRBV10-3 with TRBJ2-6; 16 nucleotides line up with TRBD2. From germline, CDR1 is ENHRY and CDR2 SYGVKD. V lost 6 bases, J lost 1 base, and 3 bases stayed unmatched. The CDR3 covers 18 residues. In DNA, the CDR3 is TGTGCCATCAGGGGACTAGCGGGGGGGTTTTCTGGGGCCAACGTCCTGACTTTC. Its translation is CAIRGLAGGFSGANVLTF.

The chain employs TRBV4-2 and TRBJ1-2; D not certain. Germline CDR1 is LGHNA and CDR2 is YNFKEQ. This CDR3 spans 13 amino acids. Trimming shortened V by 2 bases and J by 6 bases, and 10 bases separated the two germline ends. The CDR3 nucleotides read TGTGCCAGCAGCCAACGGTGGGGTGATGGCTACACCTTC. Translation: CASSQRWGDGYTF.

The chain joins TRBV28 to TRBJ1-2; the D is unclear. V was pared by 3 bases and J by 2 bases, with 10 bases between. Looked up from germline, CDR1 is MDHEN and CDR2 is SYDVKM. The CDR3 covers 14 residues. The CDR3 DNA sequence: TGTGCCAGCAGTTTTGTCACGAGGAACTATGGCTACACCTTC. The encoded protein is CASSFVTRNYGYTF.

V gene TRBV27 combines with J gene TRBJ2-2; D is unclear. V lost 6 bases to trimming and J lost 6 bases, with 17 bases between them. CDR1 and CDR2 from the germline V gene are MNHEY and SMNVEV (reference sequence). This CDR3 comprises 15 residues. The CDR3 loop is CASRPDSIIPGELFF. In nucleotides, the CDR3 is TGTGCCAGCAGGCCAGATAGCATAATCCCCGGGGAGCTGTTTTTT.

This chain uses TRBV2 with TRBJ1-5; the D is unclear. The CDR3 totals 13 residues. V shed 6 bases and J shed 6 bases, with 12 bases lying between them. Germline CDR1 and CDR2: SNHLY and FYNNEI. CDR3 protein: CASRVNGGQPQHF. In DNA, the CDR3 is TGTGCCAGCAGGGTTAATGGAGGTCAGCCCCAGCATTTT.

This clone was observed once. The chain joins TRBV11-2 to TRBJ1-5, with 9 bases lining up with TRBD1. V lost 4 bases, J lost 10 bases, and 8 bases stayed unmatched. CDR1 SGHAT and CDR2 FQNNGV come from the germline V gene. The CDR3 totals 14 residues. The CDR3 sequence is CASSSGTGPYPQHF. The CDR3 DNA reads TGTGCCAGCAGCTCCGGGACAGGGCCCTATCCCCAGCATTTT.

The rearrangement uses TRBV7-9 and TRBJ1-1, with D unclear. CDR1 and CDR2 from the germline V gene are SEHNR and FQNEAQ (reference sequence). This CDR3 is 13 amino acids long. V dropped 6 bases and J dropped 1 base, with 9 bases sitting between them. The chain's CDR3 is CASRREGNTEAFF. DNA of the CDR3: TGTGCCAGCAGGAGGGAAGGGAACACTGAAGCTTTCTTT. Using reference TRBV7-9 and TRBJ1-1 for the parts outside the CDR3, the full variable domain is DTGVSQNPRHKITKRGQNVTFRCDPISEHNRLYWYRQTLGQGPEFLTYFQNEAQLEKSRLLSDRFSAERPKGSFSTLEIQRTEQGDSAMYLCASRREGNTEAFFGQGTRLTVV.

The chain couples TRBV7-2 to TRBJ1-2; unclear D gene. Germline CDR1 reads SGHTA; CDR2 reads FQGNSA. Trimming took 1 base from V and 4 from J, leaving 4 bases between them. The CDR3 extends over 12 amino acids. CDR3 sequence: CASSLVGYGYTF. The CDR3 DNA follows: TGTGCCAGCAGCTTAGTTGGCTATGGCTACACCTTC.

A word on this clone: The junction differs from germline at one of its ends, possibly a read error. V and J are TRBV29-1 and TRBJ1-2; no firm D call. This CDR3 comprises 13 residues. Germline-derived CDR1 and CDR2 are SQVTM and ANQGSEA. The CDR3 DNA sequence: TGCAGCGTCCTATCAGAAGTCTCTTATGGGTACACCTTC. Its protein product is CSVLSEVSYGYTF.

The DNA for the CDR3 is TGTGCCAGCAGCTCCTTGACGGAATCTAACTACGAGCAGTACTTC. Protein product: CASSSLTESNYEQYF. The chain has TRBV5-5 and TRBJ2-7, with D unresolved. The ends were cut back, 3 bases at V and 3 bases at J, with 16 bases in the middle. CDR1 and CDR2 from the germline V gene are SGHKS and YYEKEE (reference sequence). The CDR3 is 15 residues long.

This chain uses TRBV10-1 with TRBJ2-7; perhaps TRBD2 as D (8 bases). The CDR3 sequence is 18 residues long. Germline V gene lookup returns CDR1 WNHNN and CDR2 SYGVQD (reference sequence). Trimming took off 6 bases at V and 4 bases at J, with 28 bases between the two ends. CDR3 bases: TGCGCCAGCAGCCCAGGGACAGCAAAGAGCGGGGGCTCGTACGAGCAGTACTTC. Its translation is CASSPGTAKSGGSYEQYF.

A few counts support this clone. V and J are TRBV5-4 and TRBJ1-4; weak D call: TRBD1 (6 bases). CDR3 size: 16 residues. V lost 4 bases and J 3 bases, leaving 16 bases between the germline ends. Germline lookup yields CDR1 SGHNT and CDR2 YYREEE (reference sequence). The CDR3, as DNA: TGTGCCAGCAGCGAAGGGGCCCCAGGGGCTAATGAAAAACTGTTTTTT. The encoded protein is CASSEGAPGANEKLFF.

This rearrangement joins TRBV2 to TRBJ1-2; D ambiguous. Trimming shortened V by 6 bases and J by 8 bases, and 13 bases separated the two germline ends. Germline V gene sequence: CDR1 SNHLY, CDR2 FYNNEI. The CDR3 loop spans 12 amino acids. This CDR3 reads CASRLTVGGYTF. The CDR3 DNA reads as TGTGCCAGCAGGCTTACTGTCGGGGGCTACACCTTC.

A few counts support this clone. The gene calls are TRBV11-3 and TRBJ1-2, with a tentative D call TRBD1 (5 bases). The V gene lost 2 bases and the J gene lost 4 bases, with 14 bases spanning the gap. Germline V gives CDR1 SGHNT, CDR2 YENEEA. CDR3 size: 15 residues. The CDR3: CASSLNGALAYGYTF. Here the CDR3 DNA reads TGTGCCAGCAGCTTAAATGGGGCCCTGGCCTATGGCTACACCTTC.

The rearrangement links TRBV2 to TRBJ1-4; D is undetermined. Germline V gene data show CDR1 as SNHLY and CDR2 as FYNNEI. This CDR3 is built from 11 residues. The ends were cut back, 1 base at V and 7 bases at J, with 1 base in the middle. The CDR3 DNA follows: TGTGCCAGCAGTGAAGTTGAAAAACTGTTTTTT. It translates to CASSEVEKLFF.

The V call is TRBV6-5, the J call TRBJ1-2, with unresolved D. CDR3 length: 15 amino acids. The germline V gene has CDR1 MNHEY and CDR2 SVGAGI. V dropped 6 bases and J dropped 4 bases, with 18 bases sitting between them. CDR3 sequence reads: CASRLSGTGAYGYTF. The CDR3 DNA reads as TGTGCCAGCAGACTGTCAGGAACTGGCGCCTATGGCTACACCTTC.

This clone was recorded once. The chain recombines TRBV18 with TRBJ1-3, with TRBD1 as a possible D gene (5 bases). This CDR3 contains 16 residues. Looked up from germline, CDR1 is KGHSH and CDR2 is LQKENI. V was shortened by 3 bases and J by 0 bases, with 12 bases between the two germline ends. CDR3 sequence: CASSPGRQLSGNTIYF. CDR3 DNA: TGTGCCAGCTCACCCGGAAGACAGCTCTCTGGAAACACCATATATTTT.

This clone came up once. The rearrangement links TRBV25-1 to TRBJ2-1; 7 nucleotides align to TRBD1. CDR1 and CDR2 from the germline V gene are MGHDK and SYGVNS. This CDR3 has 16 residues. Germline trimming cut 3 bases from V and 6 bases from J; bases unmatched to any gene: 11. The CDR3 is CASSEAGRGKGNEQFF. Written as DNA, the CDR3 is TGTGCCAGCAGTGAGGCCGGCAGGGGGAAGGGCAATGAGCAGTTCTTC.

This clone was seen a few times. V gene TRBV7-2 combines with J gene TRBJ2-5; D might be TRBD2 (6 bases). The CDR3 has 14 amino acids. Trimming cost V 3 bases and J 1 base, with 9 bases left between them. Germline lookup yields CDR1 SGHTA and CDR2 FQGNSA. In DNA, the CDR3 is TGTGCCAGCAGCTTTAGCGGATCCCAAGAGACCCAGTACTTC. Protein: CASSFSGSQETQYF. Variable domain in full (rest from reference TRBV7-2 and TRBJ2-5): GAGVSQSPSNKVTEKGKDVELRCDPISGHTALYWYRQSLGQGLEFLIYFQGNSAPDKSGLPSDRFSAERTGGSVSTLTIQRTQQEDSAVYLCASSFSGSQETQYFGPGTRLLVL.

V is TRBV18 and J is TRBJ2-5, with no clear D. Germline loops: CDR1 KGHSH, CDR2 LQKENI. This CDR3 is built from 10 residues. V shed 4 bases and J shed 3 bases, with 0 bases lying between them. CDR3 amino acids: CASSQETQYF. In DNA, the CDR3 is TGTGCCAGCTCACAAGAGACCCAGTACTTC.

This chain links TRBV4-3 with TRBJ2-7; 10 nucleotides line up with TRBD1. This CDR3 has 16 residues. Losses at the gene ends were 8 bases for V and 4 bases for J; bases not matched to a gene: 14. The germline V gene encodes CDR1 LGHNA and CDR2 YSLEER. CDR3 sequence (DNA): TGCGCCAGCGCATTCTCAGGGACAGGGGAGTCTTACGAGCAGTACTTC. Translated, it gives CASAFSGTGESYEQYF.